This record concerns one T cell receptor (beta chain) sequence. As yet, its antigen is unknown. These data belong to a study of T-cell memory formation after mild COVID-19. Looked up from germline, CDR1 is SQVTM and CDR2 is ANQGSEA. Losses at the gene ends were 7 bases for V and 1 base for J; bases not matched to a gene: 8. The CDR3 loop spans 14 amino acids. TCR alpha and TCR beta cDNA libraries carrying sample barcodes and UMIs came from 5'RACE with constant-segment primers. TCRdb re-derived calls from the 5' RACE reads in MiXCR, one entry per CDR3 protein. The sample has around 200,000 distinct CDR3 sequences, about a fifth seen once. Study-wide results and limits: A subset of responding clones appeared in pre-infection memory, suggesting cross-reactive memory joined. Second-wave clones with a day 37 peak had unconfirmed SARS-CoV-2 specificity.

The TCR comes from a man aged 18 to 30 who had mild COVID-19 (a few samples of this study predate the infection). Cell type and time point are not known. Material for sequencing was PBMCs or a T cell subset sorted from them (not recorded which). J is TRBJ2-7 and V is TRBV29-1; 9 nucleotides agree with TRBD1. The CDR3 here is CSATGTGTSYEQYF. The CDR3 DNA reads as TGCAGCGCGACCGGGACAGGGACATCCTACGAGCAGTACTTC.